The 28 T cell receptor beta chains in this list originate from one sample, sequenced in a study of CD8+ T cells in alopecia areata. The treatment: oral pan-JAK inhibitor, 5-10 mg twice daily. Sequencing templates came from extracted RNA that was reverse transcribed into cDNA. The protocol was immunoSEQ multiplex PCR, while the TCRdb copy is restricted to in-frame clones and leaves out a portion. There are around 140,000 clones in the sample; about 86% occur only once, and roughly 13% lies in the top ten. The sample was CD8+ T cells sorted from blood, taken at week 4, from a patient treated with tofacitinib. The receptors here all came from a human donor with alopecia areata.

This clone was counted a few times. V and J are TRBV29-1 and TRBJ2-1; 8 positions match TRBD2. The germline V gene has CDR1 SQVTM and CDR2 ANQGSEA. This CDR3 contains 14 residues. V shed 5 bases, J shed 6 bases, and the junction held 9 bases outside the gene matches. The CDR3 here is CSVSTSGWGNEQFF. The CDR3 DNA follows: TGCAGCGTTTCCACTAGCGGATGGGGCAATGAGCAGTTCTTC.

The chain uses TRBV7-8 and TRBJ2-3, with 9 bases fitting TRBD2. Trimming took 4 bases from V and 3 from J; bases not matched to a gene: 5. This CDR3 contains 15 residues. Germline V gives CDR1 SGHVS, CDR2 FQNEAQ. CDR3 DNA: TGTGCCAGCAGCTCGTTAGCGGGAGAGACAGATACGCAGTATTTT. Translated: CASSSLAGETDTQYF. Full variable domain (remainder filled in from reference TRBV7-8 and TRBJ2-3): GAGVSQSPRYKVAKRGQDVALRCDPISGHVSLFWYQQALGQGPEFLTYFQNEAQLDKSGLPSDRFFAERPEGSVSTLKIQRTQQEDSAVYLCASSSLAGETDTQYFGPGTRLTVL.

The CDR3 sequence is CATLRDSFDMNTEAFF. The DNA of the CDR3 is TGCGCCACGCTCCGGGACAGCTTCGACATGAACACTGAAGCTTTCTTT. The V gene is TRBV10-2, the J gene TRBJ1-1; 7 nucleotides align to TRBD1. This CDR3 is built from 16 residues. Per the germline V gene, CDR1 is WSHSY and CDR2 is SAAADI. V shed 10 bases and J 0 bases; nucleotides not matched to a gene: 14.

V usage is TRBV4-2 and J usage is TRBJ2-7, with D tentatively TRBD2 (6 bases). Germline CDR1 and CDR2: LGHNA and YNFKEQ. The CDR3 covers 14 residues. Trimming removed 0 bases from V and 5 bases from J, with 11 bases in between. The DNA of the CDR3 is TGTGCCAGCAGCCAAGAGTGGGGGACTGACGAGCAGTACTTC. Amino acid sequence: CASSQEWGTDEQYF.

The DNA for the CDR3 is TGCGCCAGCAGCTTGGGGGAAGGGAGCTCCTACGAGCAGTACTTC. It specifies CASSLGEGSSYEQYF. The genes are TRBV5-1 and TRBJ2-7; the D gene is possibly TRBD2 (5 bases). Trimming stripped 0 bases from V and 0 bases from J, with 10 bases between. The CDR3 runs 15 residues. Germline V gives CDR1 SGHRS, CDR2 YFSETQ.

This clone was found once. This chain connects TRBV5-1 to TRBJ1-1; 7 bases line up with TRBD1. Trimming at V came to 4 bases and at J to 1 base, leaving 4 bases not matched to a gene. The length of the CDR3 is 14 residues. Germline V CDR1 and CDR2: SGHRS, YFSETQ. CDR3 coding DNA: TGCGCCAGCAGCCCTGGGACAGCGAACACTGAAGCTTTCTTT. It specifies CASSPGTANTEAFF. The variable domain in full, with the rest retrieved from reference TRBV5-1 and TRBJ1-1, is KAGVTQTPRYLIKTRGQQVTLSCSPISGHRSVSWYQQTPGQGLQFLFEYFSETQRNKGNFPGRFSGRQFSNSRSEMNVSTLELGDSALYLCASSPGTANTEAFFGQGTRLTVV.

The rearrangement uses TRBV4-1 and TRBJ2-7; 8 bases fit TRBD1. Germline V gene lookup returns CDR1 MGHRA and CDR2 YSYEKL. V gave up 2 bases and J gave up 0 bases; unmatched junction bases: 6. The CDR3 is 16 residues long. The CDR3 DNA reads TGCGCCAGCAGCCAACTAAGGACAGGGAGCTCCTACGAGCAGTACTTC. Protein sequence: CASSQLRTGSSYEQYF.

The table lists this clone with a count of one. CDR3 bases: TGTGCCACCAGCAGAGATAGGGGCTCTGGAAACACCATATATTTT. This sequence encodes CATSRDRGSGNTIYF. The rearrangement joins TRBV15 to TRBJ1-3; D may be TRBD1 (5 bases). The CDR3 covers 15 residues. Germline V CDR1 and CDR2: LNHNV, YYDKDF (reference sequence). The V end was cut by 0 bases, the J end by 0 bases, with 6 bases between.

The chain joins TRBV7-6 to TRBJ2-7; 8 bases align to TRBD2. With V trimmed by 5 bases and J by 5 bases, 8 bases remained unmatched. This CDR3 has 14 residues. Germline V gene lookup returns CDR1 SGHVS and CDR2 FNYEAQ. The CDR3 region is CASSQSGSPHEQYF. CDR3 DNA sequence: TGTGCCAGCAGCCAAAGCGGGAGTCCCCACGAGCAGTACTTC.

The V and J genes are TRBV5-6 and TRBJ1-1; D might be TRBD1 (5 bases). Germline CDR1 SGHDT, CDR2 YYEEEE. V dropped 2 bases and J dropped 0 bases, with 11 bases sitting between them. This CDR3 spans 15 amino acids. CDR3 sequence reads: CASSFLPGLNTEAFF. CDR3 bases: TGTGCCAGCAGCTTCCTCCCGGGGCTGAACACTGAAGCTTTCTTT. The complete variable domain, with remaining parts taken from reference TRBV5-6 and TRBJ1-1, reads DAGVTQSPTHLIKTRGQQVTLRCSPKSGHDTVSWYQQALGQGPQFIFQYYEEEERQRGNFPDRFSGHQFPNYSSELNVNALLLGDSALYLCASSFLPGLNTEAFFGQGTRLTVV.

V gene TRBV13 combines with J gene TRBJ2-1, with D possibly TRBD2 on 5 matching bases. Trimming shortened V by 5 bases and J by 5 bases, and 13 bases separated the two germline ends. The length of the CDR3 is 14 residues. Germline values: CDR1 PRHDT, CDR2 FYEKMQ (reference sequence). The CDR3 DNA reads TGTGCCAGCAGCCCACTGAGGGAAAACAATGAGCAGTTCTTC. The encoded protein is CASSPLRENNEQFF.

The J gene is TRBJ2-7, the V gene TRBV28; no clear D gene. The CDR3 has 14 residues. CDR1 MDHEN and CDR2 SYDVKM come from the germline V gene. Trimming removed 2 bases at V and 4 bases at J, with 12 bases between. The CDR3 sequence is CASSLVTAPYEQYF. CDR3 sequence (DNA): TGTGCCAGCAGTTTAGTAACCGCCCCTTACGAGCAGTACTTC.

The chain carries TRBV4-1 and TRBJ2-1; D not certain. This CDR3 spans 16 amino acids. The germline V gene has CDR1 MGHRA and CDR2 YSYEKL. V gave up 0 bases and J gave up 3 bases, with 12 bases separating them. This CDR3 is CASSQDSGIIYNEQFF. The CDR3 nucleotides read TGCGCCAGCAGCCAAGATAGTGGGATTATCTACAATGAGCAGTTCTTC.

The genes are TRBV29-1 and TRBJ2-5; a weak D match, TRBD2 (5 bases). The DNA end favors TRBJ2-7, so the J call may be wrong. Germline loops: CDR1 SQVTM, CDR2 ANQGSEA. The CDR3 spans 13 residues. CDR3 nucleotide sequence: TGCAGCGTTGAAGCCGGAGGTGCGTACGAGCAGTACTTC. It encodes CSVEAGGAYEQYF.

This clone was picked up a small number of times. This rearrangement joins TRBV7-9 to TRBJ2-7; D perhaps matches TRBD2 (6 bases). This CDR3 is built from 15 residues. Germline CDR1 SEHNR, CDR2 FQNEAQ (reference sequence). V gave up 4 bases and J gave up 0 bases, with 13 bases separating them. CDR3 region: CASSSGTASSYEQYF. CDR3 DNA: TGTGCCAGCAGCTCCGGGACTGCGAGCTCCTACGAGCAGTACTTC.

The V and J genes are TRBV5-1 and TRBJ2-5; TRBD1 agrees at 12 bases. The J call may be faulty, since TRBJ2-7 better matches the DNA end. The CDR3 sequence is 15 residues long. Germline values: CDR1 SGHRS, CDR2 YFSETQ. CDR3 in DNA: TGCGCCAGCAGCTTGACGGGACAGGGGGCTGACGAGCAGTACTTC. Residues: CASSLTGQGADEQYF.

The chain recombines TRBV11-2 with TRBJ1-1; TRBD1 aligns across 9 bases. Germline V gene sequence: CDR1 SGHAT, CDR2 FQNNGV. Trimming took 5 bases from V and 4 from J; bases not matched to a gene: 11. This CDR3 contains 16 residues. CDR3 bases: TGTGCCAGCAGCCCCTTCCCGAGACAGGGGGGCACTGAAGCTTTCTTT. Translated, it gives CASSPFPRQGGTEAFF.

This chain connects TRBV6-6 to TRBJ1-5; D is ambiguous. CDR3 length equals 14 residues. Looked up from germline, CDR1 is MNHNY and CDR2 is SVGAGI (reference sequence). V was clipped by 6 bases and J by 3 bases, with 12 bases between them. DNA for the CDR3: TGTGCCAGCAGGGGCTCCTCACCCAATCAGCCCCAGCATTTT. Translated: CASRGSSPNQPQHF.

This chain connects TRBV9 to TRBJ2-1; maybe TRBD2 (5 bases). Trimming pared 0 bases from V and 2 bases from J, leaving 15 bases between. Germline assignment: CDR1 SGDLS and CDR2 YYNGEE. This CDR3 region has 17 residues. CDR3 in amino acids: CASSVEDSAGPYNEQFF. The CDR3 DNA reads as TGTGCCAGCAGCGTAGAAGATTCTGCGGGCCCCTACAATGAGCAGTTCTTC. The entire variable domain, with the rest obtained from reference TRBV9 and TRBJ2-1, is as follows: DSGVTQTPKHLITATGQRVTLRCSPRSGDLSVYWYQQSLDQGLQFLIQYYNGEERAKGNILERFSAQQFPDLHSELNLSSLELGDSALYFCASSVEDSAGPYNEQFFGPGTRLTVL.

The chain combines TRBV30 with TRBJ1-2; 7 bases agree with TRBD1. The CDR3 runs 14 residues. Germline V gene sequence: CDR1 GTSNPN, CDR2 SVGIG (reference sequence). With 0 bases clipped from V and 7 bases from J, the junction kept 8 bases outside the gene matches. The CDR3 spells CAWSVPRGLRGYTF. The DNA for the CDR3 is TGTGCCTGGAGTGTACCCAGGGGGTTGCGTGGCTACACCTTC.

This clone showed up just a few times. The V gene is TRBV29-1, the J gene TRBJ2-7, with unresolved D. V shed 7 bases and J shed 2 bases, with 15 bases lying between them. The CDR3 covers 13 residues. Germline CDR1 reads SQVTM; CDR2 reads ANQGSEA. The CDR3 coding sequence is TGCAGCGCTATCCTCCTAAATACCTACGAGCAGTACTTC. It is translated as CSAILLNTYEQYF.

On this clone itself: Other DNA sequences in this specimen translate into the identical CDR3. The V gene is TRBV27, the J gene TRBJ2-7, with D perhaps matching TRBD2 (6 bases). CDR1 is MNHEY, CDR2 SMNVEV, per germline (reference sequence). This CDR3 has 13 residues. V was clipped by 0 bases and J by 3 bases, with 6 bases between them. This CDR3 is CASSLSGGYEQYF. The CDR3 DNA reads as TGTGCCAGCAGTTTATCGGGGGGCTACGAGCAGTACTTC.

V and J are TRBV6-5 and TRBJ1-1, with unresolved D. The germline V and J ends were trimmed by 2 bases and 5 bases, with 9 bases remaining between them. From germline, CDR1 is MNHEY and CDR2 SVGAGI. The CDR3 loop spans 13 amino acids. The CDR3 DNA reads TGTGCCAGCAGTTACGGATCGAGTACTGAAGCTTTCTTT. This translates into CASSYGSSTEAFF.

The chain links TRBV19 to TRBJ2-1; 7 bases are a match to TRBD2. Germline V gene data show CDR1 as LNHDA and CDR2 as SQIVND (reference sequence). The J segment lost 6 bases and the V segment lost 3 bases, leaving 2 bases of the junction unmatched. The CDR3 is made up of 13 amino acids. In DNA form, the CDR3 reads TGTGCCAGTAGTATGGCTAGCGGCAATGAGCAGTTCTTC. Protein sequence: CASSMASGNEQFF.

The chain has TRBV13 and TRBJ2-3, with D unclear. Germline V gene lookup returns CDR1 PRHDT and CDR2 FYEKMQ (reference sequence). The CDR3 extends over 12 amino acids. V dropped 5 bases and J dropped 6 bases, with 9 bases sitting between them. The CDR3: CASSPRADTQYF. The DNA of the CDR3 is TGTGCCAGCAGCCCTCGAGCGGATACGCAGTATTTT.

The table lists this clone with a count of one. V gene TRBV7-2 combines with J gene TRBJ2-7, with TRBD1 matching 7 bases. The V and J ends lost 10 bases and 2 bases, in that order; junction bases with no gene match: 5. The CDR3 spans 12 residues. The V gene's germline CDR1 is SGHTA and CDR2 FQGNSA. CDR3 loop: CATLQGAYEQYF. The CDR3 DNA reads TGTGCCACCCTTCAGGGGGCCTACGAGCAGTACTTC.

As for this clone: Other DNA sequences in the same sample also yield this CDR3. The V call is TRBV30, the J call TRBJ2-7; 9 nucleotides match TRBD1. Germline V gene lookup returns CDR1 GTSNPN and CDR2 SVGIG (reference sequence). Losses at the gene ends were 0 bases for V and 2 bases for J; bases not matched to a gene: 2. This CDR3 region has 14 residues. CDR3 protein: CAWSVGQGTYEQYF. The CDR3 DNA is TGTGCCTGGAGTGTAGGACAGGGGACCTACGAGCAGTACTTC.

The V and J genes are TRBV9 and TRBJ2-2, with a possible D match to TRBD2 (6 bases). CDR3 length: 15 amino acids. CDR1 is SGDLS, CDR2 YYNGEE, per germline. Deletions cut 5 bases from V and 5 bases from J, with 16 bases between. The DNA of the CDR3 is TGTGCCAGCAGTGATACCGGGAGCTCAACCGGGGAGCTGTTTTTT. Its protein product is CASSDTGSSTGELFF.